A selection of T cell receptor beta chains follows, all from one sample in a study of blood T cell repertoires in COVID-19. The repertoire was sequenced with immunoSEQ multiplex PCR; TCRdb's copy has only in-frame clones and lacks some. The profile shows roughly 60,000 clones, about 81% of them singletons. Specimen: peripheral blood. These receptors came from a man aged 80 or over with acute or convalescent COVID-19. CDR3s include the opening cysteine and the closing phenylalanine or tryptophan. Fields, in order: V gene, CDR3 length, D gene, J gene, CDR3 protein. D genes are given only for firm matches.

TRBV6-5	14	NA	TRBJ1-2	CASIEGGAFYGYTF
TRBV2	16	TRBD1	TRBJ2-1	CASRVKQGSLYNEQFF
TRBV18	17	NA	TRBJ1-2	CASSTLTPRRANYGYTF
TRBV13	15	TRBD2	TRBJ2-1	CASSMTSGRYNEQFF
TRBV5-8	14	NA	TRBJ1-3	CASSPRQIRNTIYF
TRBV9	16	NA	TRBJ1-2	CASSPVGQGSDYGYTF
TRBV11-3	14	NA	TRBJ2-1	CASSLTGSYNEQFF
TRBV5-1	18	TRBD2	TRBJ2-1	CASSFGAGGRSSYNEQFF
TRBV11-2	15	NA	TRBJ2-7	CASSLGRGISYEQYF
TRBV5-1	13	NA	TRBJ2-7	CASSLIQGYEQYF
TRBV7-2	13	TRBD1	TRBJ1-1	CASSRQGYTEAFF
TRBV19	11	NA	TRBJ1-2	CASNTRGGYTF
TRBV2	11	TRBD1	TRBJ2-3	CAGGQTDTQYF
TRBV29-1	12	NA	TRBJ1-2	CSVEEGAYGYTF
TRBV30	14	NA	TRBJ1-6	CAWSSGQDNSPLHF
TRBV5-1	16	NA	TRBJ2-5	CASSLFTGSRQETQYF
TRBV6-5	14	TRBD1	TRBJ2-7	CASSTRQGSYEQYF
TRBV11-2	15	NA	TRBJ2-1	CASSLVQGATNEQFF
TRBV4-2	17	TRBD1	TRBJ1-2	CASSQDLNRGQTYGYTF
TRBV9	14	NA	TRBJ1-2	CASSVGLGDYGYTF
TRBV7-3	13	TRBD1	TRBJ1-4	CASSFDRAEKLFF
TRBV9	17	TRBD1	TRBJ1-1	CASSVHPRDRVNTEAFF
TRBV28	12	NA	TRBJ1-2	CASRIGSYGYTF
TRBV7-9	15	NA	TRBJ1-2	CASSPSQGLNYGYTF
TRBV5-1	15	NA	TRBJ1-1	CASSPDRAEGTEAFF
TRBV7-3	16	NA	TRBJ2-2	CASSLRASWDTGELFF
TRBV10-2	15	TRBD1	TRBJ2-1	CASSNPTGRVGEQFF